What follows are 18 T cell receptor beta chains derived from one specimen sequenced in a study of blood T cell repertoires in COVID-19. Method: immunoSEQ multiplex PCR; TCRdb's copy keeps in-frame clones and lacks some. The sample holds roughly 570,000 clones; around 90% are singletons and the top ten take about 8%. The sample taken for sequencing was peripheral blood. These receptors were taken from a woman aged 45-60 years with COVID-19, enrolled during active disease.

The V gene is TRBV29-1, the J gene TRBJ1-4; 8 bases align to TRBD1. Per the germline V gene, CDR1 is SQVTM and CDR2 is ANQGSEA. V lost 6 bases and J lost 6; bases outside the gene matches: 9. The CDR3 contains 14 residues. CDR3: CSVSLTGAHEKLFF. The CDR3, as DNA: TGCAGCGTCTCTTTGACAGGGGCGCATGAAAAACTGTTTTTT.

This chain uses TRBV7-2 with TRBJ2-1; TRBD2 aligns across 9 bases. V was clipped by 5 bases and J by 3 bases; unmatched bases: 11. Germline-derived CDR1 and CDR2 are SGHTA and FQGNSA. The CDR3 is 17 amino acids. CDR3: CASSGRLSGGVYNEQFF. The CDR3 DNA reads TGTGCCAGCAGCGGAAGACTTAGCGGGGGCGTCTACAATGAGCAGTTCTTC.

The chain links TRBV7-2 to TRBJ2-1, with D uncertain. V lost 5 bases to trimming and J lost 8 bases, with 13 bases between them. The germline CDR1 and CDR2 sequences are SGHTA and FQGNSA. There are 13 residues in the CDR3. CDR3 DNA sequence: TGTGCCAGCAGCCTCGCCATAGCCGATGAGCAGTTCTTC. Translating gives CASSLAIADEQFF.

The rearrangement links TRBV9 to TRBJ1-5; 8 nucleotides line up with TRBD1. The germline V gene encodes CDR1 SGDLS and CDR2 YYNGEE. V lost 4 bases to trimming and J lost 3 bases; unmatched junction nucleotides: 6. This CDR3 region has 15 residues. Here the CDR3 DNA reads TGTGCCAGCAGCCCCACGACAGGGGTCAATCAGCCCCAGCATTTT. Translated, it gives CASSPTTGVNQPQHF.

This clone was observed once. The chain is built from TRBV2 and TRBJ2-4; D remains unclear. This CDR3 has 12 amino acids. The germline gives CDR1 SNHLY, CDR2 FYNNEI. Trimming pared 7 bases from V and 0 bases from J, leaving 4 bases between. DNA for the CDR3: TGTGCCAGCACCTCAGCCAAAAACATTCAGTACTTC. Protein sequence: CASTSAKNIQYF.

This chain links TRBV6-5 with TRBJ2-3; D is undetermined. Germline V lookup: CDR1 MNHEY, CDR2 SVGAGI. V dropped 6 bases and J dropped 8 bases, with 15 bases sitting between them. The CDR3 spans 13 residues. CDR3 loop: CASRSLLGATQYF. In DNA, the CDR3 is TGTGCCAGCAGATCCCTTTTAGGAGCTACGCAGTATTTT.

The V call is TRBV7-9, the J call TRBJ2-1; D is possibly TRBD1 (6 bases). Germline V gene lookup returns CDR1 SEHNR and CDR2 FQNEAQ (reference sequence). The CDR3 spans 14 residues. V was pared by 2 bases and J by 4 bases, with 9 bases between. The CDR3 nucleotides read TGTGCCAGCAGCTTACAGGGGATTTACAATGAGCAGTTCTTC. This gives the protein CASSLQGIYNEQFF.

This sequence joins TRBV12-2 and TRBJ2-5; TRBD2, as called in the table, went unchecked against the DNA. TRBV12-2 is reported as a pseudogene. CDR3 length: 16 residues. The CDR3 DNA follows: TGTGCAAGTCGCTCTCAACCGGGGGGCTTTAGGGAGACCCAGTACTTC. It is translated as CASRSQPGGFRETQYF.

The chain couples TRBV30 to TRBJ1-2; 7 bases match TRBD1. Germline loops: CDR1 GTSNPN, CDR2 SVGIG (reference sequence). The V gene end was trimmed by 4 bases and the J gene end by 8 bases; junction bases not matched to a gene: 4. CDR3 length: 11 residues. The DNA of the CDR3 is TGTGCCTGGAAGACAGGGAAGGGCTACACCTTC. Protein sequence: CAWKTGKGYTF. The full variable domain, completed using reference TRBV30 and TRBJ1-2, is SQTIHQWPATLVQPVGSPLSLECTVEGTSNPNLYWYRQAAGRGLQLLFYSVGIGQISSEVPQNLSASRPQDRQFILSSKKLLLSDSGFYLCAWKTGKGYTFGSGTRLTVV.

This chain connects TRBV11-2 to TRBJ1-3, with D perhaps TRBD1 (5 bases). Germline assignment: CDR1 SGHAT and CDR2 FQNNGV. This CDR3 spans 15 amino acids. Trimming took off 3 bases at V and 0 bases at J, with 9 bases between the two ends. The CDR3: CASSLGQNSGNTIYF. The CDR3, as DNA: TGTGCCAGCAGCTTGGGGCAGAACTCTGGAAACACCATATATTTT.

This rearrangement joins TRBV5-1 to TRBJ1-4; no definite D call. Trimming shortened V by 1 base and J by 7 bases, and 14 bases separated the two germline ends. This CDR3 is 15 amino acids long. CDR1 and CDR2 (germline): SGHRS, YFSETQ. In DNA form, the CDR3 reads TGCGCCAGCAGCTTGCTGGCCTCCAGGTCTGAAAAACTGTTTTTT. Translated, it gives CASSLLASRSEKLFF.

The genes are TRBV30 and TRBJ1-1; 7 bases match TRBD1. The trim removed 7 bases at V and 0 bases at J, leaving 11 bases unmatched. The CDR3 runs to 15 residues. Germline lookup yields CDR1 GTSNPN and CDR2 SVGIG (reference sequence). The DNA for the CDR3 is TGTGCCTCCTCTCGAGTCGGACAGGTGAACACTGAAGCTTTCTTT. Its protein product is CASSRVGQVNTEAFF. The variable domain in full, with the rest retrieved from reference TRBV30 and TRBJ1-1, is SQTIHQWPATLVQPVGSPLSLECTVEGTSNPNLYWYRQAAGRGLQLLFYSVGIGQISSEVPQNLSASRPQDRQFILSSKKLLLSDSGFYLCASSRVGQVNTEAFFGQGTRLTVV.

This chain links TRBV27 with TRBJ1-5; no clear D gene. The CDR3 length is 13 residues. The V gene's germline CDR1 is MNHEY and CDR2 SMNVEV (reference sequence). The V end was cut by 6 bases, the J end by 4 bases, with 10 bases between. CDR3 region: CASRQQSNQPQHF. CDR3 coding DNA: TGTGCCAGCAGACAGCAGAGTAATCAGCCCCAGCATTTT.

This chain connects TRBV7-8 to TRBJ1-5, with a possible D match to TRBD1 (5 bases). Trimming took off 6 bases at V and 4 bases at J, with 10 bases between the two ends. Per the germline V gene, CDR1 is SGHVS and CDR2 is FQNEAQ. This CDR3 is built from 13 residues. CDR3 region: CASSLDTNQPQHF. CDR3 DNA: TGTGCCAGCAGTTTGGACACGAATCAGCCCCAGCATTTT.

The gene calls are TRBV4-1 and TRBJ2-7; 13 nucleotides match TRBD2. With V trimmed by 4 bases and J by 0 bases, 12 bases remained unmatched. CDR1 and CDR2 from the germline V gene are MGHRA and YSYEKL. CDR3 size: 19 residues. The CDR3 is CASSPSFWTSGGSSYEQYF. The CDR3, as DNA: TGCGCCAGCAGCCCGTCCTTTTGGACTAGCGGGGGTAGCTCCTACGAGCAGTACTTC.

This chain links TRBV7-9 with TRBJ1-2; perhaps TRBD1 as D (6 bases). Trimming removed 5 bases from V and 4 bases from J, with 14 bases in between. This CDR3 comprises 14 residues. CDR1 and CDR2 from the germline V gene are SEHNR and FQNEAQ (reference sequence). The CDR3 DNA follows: TGTGCCAGCAGCGCATCCGGGACATCCTATGGCTACACCTTC. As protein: CASSASGTSYGYTF. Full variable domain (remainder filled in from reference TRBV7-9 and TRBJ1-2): DTGVSQNPRHKITKRGQNVTFRCDPISEHNRLYWYRQTLGQGPEFLTYFQNEAQLEKSRLLSDRFSAERPKGSFSTLEIQRTEQGDSAMYLCASSASGTSYGYTFGSGTRLTVV.

The CDR3 DNA reads TGTGCCAGCAGCGAGTGGGGACACCACTATGGCTACACCTTC. It translates to CASSEWGHHYGYTF. The gene calls are TRBV27 and TRBJ1-2; D is possibly TRBD1 (6 bases). This CDR3 region has 14 residues. CDR1 and CDR2 from the germline V gene are MNHEY and SMNVEV (reference sequence). V was pared by 6 bases and J by 3 bases, with 14 bases between.

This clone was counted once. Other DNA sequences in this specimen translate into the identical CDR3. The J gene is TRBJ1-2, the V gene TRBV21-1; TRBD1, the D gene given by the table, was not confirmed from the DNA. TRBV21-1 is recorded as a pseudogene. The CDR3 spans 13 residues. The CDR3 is CASSKAGGYGYTF. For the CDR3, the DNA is TGTGCCAGCAGCAAAGCAGGGGGCTATGGCTACACCTTC.